One and the same sample provided the 14 T cell receptor beta chains below, sequenced in a study of cytomegalovirus exposure and HLA in healthy donors. In the PCR, 60 Vbeta and 13 Jbeta primers were used. Some clones are missing from TCRdb's copy, which holds only in-frame ones; the method was immunoSEQ multiplex PCR. The table for this sample gives 65,000 to 95,000 clones. Sequenced material: PBMCs. Every receptor here comes from a man between 25 and 39 years old in good health and CMV-seronegative.

The V call is TRBV19, the J call TRBJ1-1, with D possibly matching TRBD1 (5 bases). From germline, CDR1 is LNHDA and CDR2 SQIVND (reference sequence). This CDR3 is 13 amino acids long. Trimming stripped 3 bases from V and 5 bases from J, with 10 bases between. CDR3: CASSISGRTEAFF. CDR3 sequence (DNA): TGTGCCAGTAGTATCTCAGGGAGGACTGAAGCTTTCTTT.

J is TRBJ2-7 and V is TRBV9, with 7 bases aligning to TRBD2. Losses at the gene ends were 2 bases for V and 6 bases for J; bases not matched to a gene: 8. In germline, CDR1 is SGDLS, CDR2 YYNGEE. This CDR3 has 14 amino acids. The CDR3 coding sequence is TGTGCCAGCAGCGTTGGGGGGGGTGGCTTCGAGCAGTACTTC. Translation gives CASSVGGGGFEQYF.

The J gene is TRBJ2-7, the V gene TRBV5-4; 8 positions match TRBD2. V lost 4 bases to trimming and J lost 5 bases; unmatched junction nucleotides: 8. The CDR3 is 14 residues long. The germline V gene encodes CDR1 SGHNT and CDR2 YYREEE (reference sequence). This chain's CDR3 is CASSRGGQRNEQYF. Written as DNA, the CDR3 is TGTGCCAGCAGCCGGGGGGGGCAGCGGAACGAGCAGTACTTC. The whole variable domain, remainder taken from reference TRBV5-4 and TRBJ2-7, is ETGVTQSPTHLIKTRGQQVTLRCSSQSGHNTVSWYQQALGQGPQFIFQYYREEENGRGNFPPRFSGLQFPNYSSELNVNALELDDSALYLCASSRGGQRNEQYFGPGTRLTVT.

The chain employs TRBV15 and TRBJ2-7, with D possibly matching TRBD1 (5 bases). Germline V lookup: CDR1 LNHNV, CDR2 YYDKDF (reference sequence). The CDR3 is 13 residues long. Between the trimmed V and J ends, which lost 3 bases and 1 base, there was a span of 7 bases. CDR3 nucleotides: TGTGCCACCAGCAGGGACATTTCCTACGAGCAGTACTTC. Its translation: CATSRDISYEQYF.

The chain has TRBV6-6 and TRBJ1-6; D is perhaps TRBD1 (5 bases). Trimming removed 7 bases from V and 10 bases from J, with 14 bases in between. Germline V gives CDR1 MNHNY, CDR2 SVGAGI (reference sequence). This CDR3 has 13 amino acids. The CDR3 loop reads CASKAGGSSPLHF. The CDR3 DNA reads TGTGCCAGCAAGGCGGGGGGTAGCTCACCCCTCCACTTT.

The CDR3 region is CASSIFPGSSYEQYF. In DNA, the CDR3 is TGTGCCAGTAGTATTTTTCCAGGTAGCTCCTACGAGCAGTACTTC. This chain links TRBV19 with TRBJ2-7; D call uncertain. Per the germline V gene, CDR1 is LNHDA and CDR2 is SQIVND (reference sequence). The V end was cut by 3 bases, the J end by 0 bases, with 12 bases between. The CDR3 length is 15 residues.

This chain joins TRBV7-6 and TRBJ1-6; D is possibly TRBD1 (6 bases). The CDR3 is 14 residues long. The ends were cut back, 5 bases at V and 7 bases at J, with 12 bases in the middle. CDR1 SGHVS and CDR2 FNYEAQ come from the germline V gene. CDR3 nucleotide sequence: TGTGCCAGCAGCCCAGGGGTGATAAATTCACCCCTCCACTTT. As protein: CASSPGVINSPLHF.

This clone is medium-sized by frequency. This chain joins TRBV7-2 and TRBJ2-1, with 8 nucleotides matching TRBD1. This CDR3 has 13 residues. J was trimmed by 9 bases and V by 5 bases; bases with no gene match: 6. Germline loops: CDR1 SGHTA, CDR2 FQGNSA. The CDR3 DNA is TGTGCCAGCAGCCCTGGACAGGGACTTGAGCAGTTCTTC. It yields the protein CASSPGQGLEQFF.

The chain combines TRBV6-6 with TRBJ1-4; D is undetermined. Trimming left V 6 bases short and J 5 bases short, with 16 bases between. The CDR3 covers 15 residues. CDR1 MNHNY and CDR2 SVGAGI come from the germline V gene (reference sequence). The CDR3 spells CASRPIQLGNEKLFF. The CDR3 nucleotides read TGTGCCAGCAGACCTATACAACTAGGGAATGAAAAACTGTTTTTT.

This chain uses TRBV27 with TRBJ2-7; tentatively, D is TRBD2 (6 bases). The V and J ends lost 6 bases and 2 bases respectively, with 11 bases between them. The CDR3 extends over 13 amino acids. Germline-derived CDR1 and CDR2 are MNHEY and SMNVEV (reference sequence). This CDR3 reads CASRIAAPYEQYF. Written as DNA, the CDR3 is TGTGCCAGCAGAATAGCGGCCCCCTACGAGCAGTACTTC.

V and J are TRBV6-5 and TRBJ2-6, with D possibly being TRBD1 (5 bases). Per the germline V gene, CDR1 is MNHEY and CDR2 is SVGAGI. The V and J ends lost 8 bases and 2 bases respectively, with 7 bases between them. The CDR3 is 13 residues long. The CDR3 coding sequence is TGTGCCAGCGGGGCTCCTGGGGCCAACGTCCTGACTTTC. It translates to CASGAPGANVLTF.

The J gene is TRBJ1-6, the V gene TRBV19, with D unresolved. CDR1 is LNHDA, CDR2 SQIVND, per germline (reference sequence). The CDR3 loop spans 12 amino acids. The V and J ends lost 3 bases and 10 bases respectively, with 7 bases between them. CDR3 residues: CASSISGSPLHF. The DNA for the CDR3 is TGTGCCAGTAGTATCTCAGGCTCACCCCTCCACTTT. The full variable domain, with the rest looked up from reference TRBV19 and TRBJ1-6, is DGGITQSPKYLFRKEGQNVTLSCEQNLNHDAMYWYRQDPGQGLRLIYYSQIVNDFQKGDIAEGYSVSREKKESFPLTVTSAQKNPTAFYLCASSISGSPLHFGNGTRLTVT.

The J gene is TRBJ1-1, the V gene TRBV27; maybe TRBD1 (5 bases). From germline, CDR1 is MNHEY and CDR2 SMNVEV (reference sequence). The CDR3 extends over 14 amino acids. V was shortened by 5 bases and J by 1 base, with 11 bases between the two germline ends. In DNA, the CDR3 is TGTGCCAGCAGTATCCTCCAGGGGAACACTGAAGCTTTCTTT. Encoded protein: CASSILQGNTEAFF.

The CDR3 reads CASSPGHEDSYNEQFF. CDR3 in DNA: TGCGCCAGCAGCCCCGGTCACGAGGATTCCTACAATGAGCAGTTCTTC. The chain uses TRBV5-1 and TRBJ2-1; unclear D gene. CDR1 and CDR2 from the germline V gene are SGHRS and YFSETQ. Trimming stripped 4 bases from V and 1 base from J, with 15 bases between. The CDR3 covers 16 residues.